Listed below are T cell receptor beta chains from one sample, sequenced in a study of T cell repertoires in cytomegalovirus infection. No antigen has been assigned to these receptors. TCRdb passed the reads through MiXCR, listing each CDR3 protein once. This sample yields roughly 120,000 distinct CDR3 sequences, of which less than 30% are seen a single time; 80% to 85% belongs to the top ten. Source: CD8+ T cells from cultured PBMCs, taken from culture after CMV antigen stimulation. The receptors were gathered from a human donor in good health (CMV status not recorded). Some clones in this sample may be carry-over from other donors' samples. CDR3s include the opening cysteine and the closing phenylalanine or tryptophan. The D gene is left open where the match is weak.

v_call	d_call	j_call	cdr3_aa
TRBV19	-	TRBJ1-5	CASTPEGYQPQHF
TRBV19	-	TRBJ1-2	CALYGRSGYTF
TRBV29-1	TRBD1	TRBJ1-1	CSVGDRGFPEAFF
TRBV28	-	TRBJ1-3	CASSLGTSGNTIYF
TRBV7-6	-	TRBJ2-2	CASSRTGYTGELFF
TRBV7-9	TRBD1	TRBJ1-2	CASSPEFGTGYGYTF
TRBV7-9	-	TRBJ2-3	CASSLGTRDTQYF
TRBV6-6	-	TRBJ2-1	CASSYSMSRGLYNEQFF
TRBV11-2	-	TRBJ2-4	CASSLFVGSDIQYF
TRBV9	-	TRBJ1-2	CASSDLGRSNYGYTF
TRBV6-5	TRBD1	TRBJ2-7	CASRPTGQGAYEQYF
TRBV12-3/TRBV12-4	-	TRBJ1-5	CASSLWSRNQPQHF
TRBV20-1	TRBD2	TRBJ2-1	CSARSSGAVEQFF
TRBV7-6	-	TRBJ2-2	CASSPIRNTGELFF